This T cell receptor beta chain was profiled in a study of long-term antiretroviral therapy in people with HIV. Trimming shortened V by 0 bases and J by 6 bases, and 17 bases separated the two germline ends. Germline values: CDR1 GTSNPN, CDR2 SVGIG (reference sequence). The CDR3 is 16 amino acids. Remarks on this clone: Its cognate antigen is unknown.

It was version v3.0 of the immunoSEQ assay that was run at survey level. Sequencing targeted about 40,000-50,000 T-cell genomes per sample. Data came from immunoSEQ multiplex PCR; TCRdb stores just in-frame clones and leaves some out. This sample yields almost 35,000 clones, of which about 94% are seen a single time; roughly 3.5% belongs to the top ten. The study, taken as a whole, reports: Clones that expanded before ART (that is, prior to treatment) dominated the repertoire at all time points.

This chain joins TRBV30 and TRBJ2-2; weak D call: TRBD2 (6 bases). The receptor's source is a woman aged 50 to 65 with HIV. Material: unsorted PBMCs, obtained around 5.3 years after starting antiretroviral therapy. The CDR3 loop is CAWSVRGLILPGELFF. CDR3 nucleotide sequence: TGTGCCTGGAGTGTACGGGGGTTGATTCTACCCGGGGAGCTGTTTTTT.